The present entry profiles one T cell receptor beta chain with its context. Antigen: not known. Sequenced by immunoSEQ multiplex PCR; TCRdb stores in-frame clones only, minus some. The sample contains hundreds of thousands of clones, 97% of which appear only once. This specimen belongs to a study of shared clonotypes between healthy human individuals. Study in general: Each donor's CD4 naive and CD4 memory cells filled three plates apiece, CD8 naive two, and CD8 memory one.

Study-wide results and limits: Donor scarcity curtailed the genetic and exposure-history diversity represented herein. The sharing of roughly 5% of naive CD4 clonotypes was seen across a handful of donors.

Everyone who donated was a Caucasian adult who lived in Nashville, Tennessee. The CDR3 has 16 amino acids. The chain employs TRBV21-1 and TRBJ1-1. TRBV21-1 is labeled a pseudogene. This TCR came from a woman aged 30 to 39 in good health. The source material was naive CD4+ T cells sorted from blood. Subset in this sample: CD45RA+ positively selected. The CDR3 is CASSKRGARMNTEAFF. The DNA for the CDR3 is TGTGCCAGCAGCAAAAGGGGGGCCAGGATGAACACTGAAGCTTTCTTT.